This T cell receptor (beta chain) came from a study of blood T cell repertoires in COVID-19. TCRdb keeps only in-frame clones here, not all; method: immunoSEQ multiplex PCR. The repertoire holds about 16,000 clones, with 70% to 80% as singletons. This clone has only a few counts. What was sequenced was peripheral blood. This receptor was obtained from a man in his fifties or sixties with acute or convalescent COVID-19.

The CDR3 protein is CASRLAGRDTGELFF. The CDR3, as DNA: TGTGCCAGCAGACTAGCGGGCCGAGACACCGGGGAGCTGTTTTTT. The chain employs TRBV27 and TRBJ2-2; TRBD2 agrees at 9 bases. Germline V gene lookup returns CDR1 MNHEY and CDR2 SMNVEV (reference sequence). The trim removed 6 bases at V and 3 bases at J, leaving 5 bases unmatched. The CDR3 is 15 residues long.